The 12 T cell receptor beta chains below come from one sample, sequenced in a study of blood T cell repertoires in COVID-19. Produced via immunoSEQ multiplex PCR; TCRdb's table is partial and in-frame only. The sample carries fewer than 300,000 clones, 80% to 85% recorded once. The source material was peripheral blood. The source is a person aged 70 to 85 with COVID-19, enrolled during active disease.

The chain combines TRBV30 with TRBJ1-2; a possible D gene is TRBD1 (6 bases). CDR1 is GTSNPN, CDR2 SVGIG, per germline (reference sequence). CDR3 size: 15 residues. Deletions cut 5 bases from V and 4 bases from J, with 20 bases between. The CDR3: CAWAPMGQTTYGYTF. CDR3 nucleotides: TGTGCCTGGGCTCCCATGGGACAAACAACCTATGGCTACACCTTC. Based on the CDR3 plus reference TRBV30 and TRBJ1-2, the full variable domain is SQTIHQWPATLVQPVGSPLSLECTVEGTSNPNLYWYRQAAGRGLQLLFYSVGIGQISSEVPQNLSASRPQDRQFILSSKKLLLSDSGFYLCAWAPMGQTTYGYTFGSGTRLTVV.

This chain uses TRBV18 with TRBJ1-2, with TRBD1 matching 7 bases. The V segment lost 5 bases and the J segment 7 bases; nucleotides outside the gene matches: 4. The V gene's germline CDR1 is KGHSH and CDR2 LQKENI. This CDR3 contains 12 residues. The CDR3 spells CASSSSGGGYTF. DNA for the CDR3: TGTGCCAGCTCAAGTTCAGGGGGTGGCTACACCTTC.

This clone was recorded a few times. The DNA for the CDR3 is TGTGCCATCAGGGGGACAGATTCGAATGAAAAACTGTTTTTT. Translated: CAIRGTDSNEKLFF. The rearrangement links TRBV10-3 to TRBJ1-4; 7 positions match TRBD1. CDR3 length equals 14 residues. The V gene end was trimmed by 6 bases and the J gene end by 5 bases; junction bases not matched to a gene: 6. In germline, CDR1 is ENHRY, CDR2 SYGVKD.

This rearrangement joins TRBV19 to TRBJ1-1, with D tentatively TRBD1 (6 bases). This CDR3 is 16 amino acids long. Germline CDR1 LNHDA, CDR2 SQIVND (reference sequence). V lost 5 bases and J 1 base, leaving 17 bases between the germline ends. The CDR3 DNA reads TGTGCCAGTAGTGTGGGGGCGACTATCCAGAACACTGAAGCTTTCTTT. Protein product: CASSVGATIQNTEAFF.

CDR3 protein: CASSYRGETQYF. DNA of the CDR3: TGTGCCAGCAGTTATCGGGGGGAGACCCAGTACTTC. This chain connects TRBV6-6 to TRBJ2-5, with D possibly TRBD2 on 6 matching bases. The CDR3 length is 12 residues. V lost 3 bases and J 5 bases, leaving 7 bases between the germline ends. Germline V gene lookup returns CDR1 MNHNY and CDR2 SVGAGI (reference sequence).

Only a few counts were recorded for this clone. J is TRBJ1-5 and V is TRBV27; TRBD1 matches at 7 bases. Germline V gives CDR1 MNHEY, CDR2 SMNVEV (reference sequence). The CDR3 consists of 18 residues. V trimming: 3 bases; J trimming: 0 bases; junction bases outside the gene matches: 11. CDR3 nucleotide sequence: TGTGCCAGCAGTTTGACCGGGACAGCGTACCTTAGCAATCAGCCCCAGCATTTT. Protein product: CASSLTGTAYLSNQPQHF.

This clone was picked up one time. The V and J genes are TRBV19 and TRBJ2-3; TRBD1 matches at 7 bases. This CDR3 region has 16 residues. In germline, CDR1 is LNHDA, CDR2 SQIVND (reference sequence). The V gene end was trimmed by 6 bases and the J gene end by 4 bases; junction bases not matched to a gene: 13. The CDR3 DNA is TGTGCCAGTAGAGACACAGGGGTAAGGGGTCCAGATACGCAGTATTTT. The encoded protein is CASRDTGVRGPDTQYF.

The chain combines TRBV10-1 with TRBJ1-4; TRBD1 agrees at 8 bases. Germline V gives CDR1 WNHNN, CDR2 SYGVQD (reference sequence). Unmatched junction bases numbered 7, after V lost 9 bases and J lost 7 bases. CDR3 length: 13 amino acids. The CDR3 sequence is CARRTGRVEKLFF. CDR3 bases: TGCGCCAGACGGACAGGGAGGGTTGAAAAACTGTTTTTT.

The chain joins TRBV19 to TRBJ2-1; TRBD2 might be the D (8 bases). V lost 5 bases, J lost 6 bases, and 26 bases lay in between. Germline V gene lookup returns CDR1 LNHDA and CDR2 SQIVND (reference sequence). The CDR3 spans 18 residues. The DNA of the CDR3 is TGTGCCAGTAGTGTACAGGGGACTAGTCCGCCCCAACTCAATGAGCAGTTCTTC. Amino acids: CASSVQGTSPPQLNEQFF.

Written as DNA, the CDR3 is TGTGCCAGCAGCCCACGGACTAGCGGGAGCACCGGGGAGCTGTTTTTT. Its translation: CASSPRTSGSTGELFF. The chain uses TRBV9 and TRBJ2-2, with 13 bases identical to TRBD2. V dropped 4 bases and J dropped 4; count of bases not matched to a gene: 4. The CDR3 has 16 residues. Germline V gene data show CDR1 as SGDLS and CDR2 as YYNGEE. The variable domain in full, with the rest retrieved from reference TRBV9 and TRBJ2-2, is DSGVTQTPKHLITATGQRVTLRCSPRSGDLSVYWYQQSLDQGLQFLIQYYNGEERAKGNILERFSAQQFPDLHSELNLSSLELGDSALYFCASSPRTSGSTGELFFGEGSRLTVL.

The chain recombines TRBV11-2 with TRBJ2-7, with 8 bases matching TRBD1. The germline CDR1 and CDR2 sequences are SGHAT and FQNNGV. With V trimmed by 5 bases and J by 5 bases, 8 bases remained unmatched. The CDR3 is made up of 14 amino acids. The CDR3 spells CASSEQGGGNEQYF. Here the CDR3 DNA reads TGTGCCAGCAGCGAACAGGGGGGAGGTAACGAGCAGTACTTC.

The J gene is TRBJ1-4, the V gene TRBV5-6; D is uncertain. This CDR3 spans 16 amino acids. Germline lookup yields CDR1 SGHDT and CDR2 YYEEEE. V lost 0 bases and J 4 bases, leaving 13 bases between the germline ends. CDR3 in amino acids: CASSLEFGGDNEKLFF. The CDR3 DNA reads TGTGCCAGCAGCTTGGAATTCGGCGGGGATAATGAAAAACTGTTTTTT. Full variable domain (missing parts from reference TRBV5-6 and TRBJ1-4): DAGVTQSPTHLIKTRGQQVTLRCSPKSGHDTVSWYQQALGQGPQFIFQYYEEEERQRGNFPDRFSGHQFPNYSSELNVNALLLGDSALYLCASSLEFGGDNEKLFFGSGTQLSVL.